A selection of T cell receptor beta chains follows, all from one sample in a study of CD8+ T cells in alopecia areata. The assay was immunoSEQ multiplex PCR, and TCRdb's table has in-frame clones only and misses some. Of about 220,000 clones in the sample, 50% to 70% are singletons; the top ten hold roughly 1.5%. The specimen was CD4+ T cells sorted from blood, collected at week 4, from a patient treated with tofacitinib. Receptor source: a human donor with alopecia areata. The CDR3 runs from the conserved cysteine through the conserved F or W. Fields, in order: J gene, clone size, V gene, CDR3 protein. Some rows mark clone size as missing; the rest say once, few, many or name a class of expanded clone.

j_call: TRBJ2-4
clone_size: NA
v_call: TRBV1
cdr3_aa: CTSSQDLGQGPNIQYF

j_call: TRBJ1-2
clone_size: NA
v_call: TRBV9
cdr3_aa: CASSYGDSLRGYTF

j_call: TRBJ1-1
clone_size: few
v_call: TRBV4-3
cdr3_aa: CASSAGRYTEAFF

j_call: TRBJ1-1
clone_size: few
v_call: TRBV6-6
cdr3_aa: CASRKTGDTEAFF

j_call: TRBJ2-5
clone_size: NA
v_call: TRBV9
cdr3_aa: CASSVAPGGAGKETQYF

j_call: TRBJ1-5
clone_size: NA
v_call: TRBV7-2
cdr3_aa: CASSLGSSLHQPQHF

j_call: TRBJ1-4
clone_size: NA
v_call: TRBV30
cdr3_aa: CAWRGQGATNEKLFF

j_call: TRBJ1-4
clone_size: NA
v_call: TRBV27
cdr3_aa: CASSRRTGWQEKLFF

j_call: TRBJ2-5
clone_size: NA
v_call: TRBV7-9
cdr3_aa: CASSLDRRETQYF

j_call: TRBJ1-4
clone_size: NA
v_call: TRBV2
cdr3_aa: CASSKDREGEKLFF

j_call: TRBJ1-1
clone_size: NA
v_call: TRBV29-1
cdr3_aa: CSVEDGYRSTEAFF

j_call: TRBJ2-7
clone_size: few
v_call: TRBV29-1
cdr3_aa: CSAKGTGVGEQYF

j_call: TRBJ1-6
clone_size: NA
v_call: TRBV30
cdr3_aa: CAWSEGSGSPLHF

j_call: TRBJ1-1
clone_size: NA
v_call: TRBV14
cdr3_aa: CASSQGVRLNTEAFF

j_call: TRBJ2-3
clone_size: NA
v_call: TRBV25-1
cdr3_aa: CASSQTGGGRSTDTQYF

j_call: TRBJ2-3
clone_size: NA
v_call: TRBV4-3
cdr3_aa: CASSQEGDSGGPNTDTQYF

j_call: TRBJ2-5
clone_size: few
v_call: TRBV7-6
cdr3_aa: CASSGLAGAETQYF

j_call: TRBJ2-7
clone_size: NA
v_call: TRBV29-1
cdr3_aa: CSVESGTRGLKSSYEQYF

j_call: TRBJ2-3
clone_size: NA
v_call: TRBV7-2
cdr3_aa: CASSRGGQGADTQYF

j_call: TRBJ2-5
clone_size: NA
v_call: TRBV7-2
cdr3_aa: CASTGQGAAETQYF

j_call: TRBJ2-7
clone_size: few
v_call: TRBV18
cdr3_aa: CASSPQTPPYEQYF

j_call: TRBJ2-4
clone_size: NA
v_call: TRBV29-1
cdr3_aa: CSVEAGGQNIQYF

j_call: TRBJ2-1
clone_size: few
v_call: TRBV18
cdr3_aa: CASSPVDKGTEQFF

j_call: TRBJ1-1
clone_size: few
v_call: TRBV4-3
cdr3_aa: CASSQETGMVAFF

j_call: TRBJ1-1
clone_size: few
v_call: TRBV9
cdr3_aa: CASSSHIPGVGTEAFF

j_call: TRBJ1-2
clone_size: NA
v_call: TRBV6-5
cdr3_aa: CASSVGQAPYGYTF